The rows below give T cell receptor beta chains drawn from one sample of a study of blood T cell repertoires in COVID-19. The protocol was immunoSEQ multiplex PCR, while the TCRdb copy is restricted to in-frame clones and leaves out a portion. The data hold around 280,000 clones, with roughly 90% observed a single time. The specimen sequenced was peripheral blood. These receptor sequences come from a woman in her fifties or sixties who had recovered from COVID-19. Both conserved end residues are part of each CDR3. The D gene is left open where the match is weak. Clone sizes are given selectively: once, few, many, or a class where the clone is expanded.

V: TRBV7-2
J: TRBJ2-7
length: 14
size: -
D: TRBD2
CDR3: CASSLAGVIYEQYF
DNA: TGTGCCAGCAGCTTGGCGGGGGTAATCTACGAGCAGTACTTC

V: TRBV30
J: TRBJ1-1
length: 14
size: -
D: -
CDR3: CAWSGWSGNTEAFF
DNA: TGTGCCTGGAGTGGTTGGTCGGGGAACACTGAAGCTTTCTTT

V: TRBV5-4
J: TRBJ1-1
length: 14
size: -
D: TRBD1
CDR3: CASSLLGQGTEAFF
DNA: TGTGCCAGCAGCTTGCTTGGACAGGGGACTGAAGCTTTCTTT

V: TRBV2
J: TRBJ1-2
length: 12
size: -
D: -
CDR3: CASLRPENGYTF
DNA: TGTGCCAGCCTAAGACCGGAGAATGGCTACACCTTC

V: TRBV6-5
J: TRBJ1-2
length: 12
size: -
D: TRBD1
CDR3: CASTPGQAGYTF
DNA: TGTGCCAGCACTCCGGGACAGGCTGGCTACACCTTC

V: TRBV4-1
J: TRBJ1-2
length: 15
size: -
D: TRBD1
CDR3: CASSHPQGERDGYTF
DNA: TGCGCCAGCAGCCACCCCCAGGGGGAACGGGATGGCTACACCTTC

V: TRBV5-6
J: TRBJ1-3
length: 11
size: -
D: -
CDR3: CASSSRNTIYF
DNA: TGTGCCAGCAGCTCCAGAAACACCATATATTTT

V: TRBV6-6
J: TRBJ2-1
length: 15
size: -
D: -
CDR3: CASKKAGSSYNEQFF
DNA: TGTGCCAGCAAGAAGGCGGGCAGCTCCTACAATGAGCAGTTCTTC

V: TRBV5-6
J: TRBJ2-1
length: 16
size: -
D: TRBD2
CDR3: CASSLGVTSGWNEQFF
DNA: TGTGCCAGCAGCTTGGGGGTGACTAGCGGGTGGAATGAGCAGTTCTTC

V: TRBV3-1/TRBV3-2
J: TRBJ1-5
length: 16
size: -
D: TRBD1
CDR3: CASSLGQGKSNQPQHF
DNA: TGTGCCAGCAGCCTGGGACAGGGTAAGAGCAATCAGCCCCAGCATTTT

V: TRBV2
J: TRBJ1-4
length: 15
size: -
D: -
CDR3: CASSFNSGTNEKLFF
DNA: TGTGCCAGCAGTTTTAACTCCGGGACTAATGAAAAACTGTTTTTT

V: TRBV7-3
J: TRBJ1-2
length: 15
size: -
D: TRBD1
CDR3: CASSLSGTGGRGYTF
DNA: TGTGCCAGCAGCCTCTCCGGGACAGGGGGCCGTGGCTACACCTTC

V: TRBV11-2
J: TRBJ1-2
length: 14
size: -
D: -
CDR3: CASSLETTVYGYTF
DNA: TGTGCCAGCAGCTTAGAGACGACTGTCTATGGCTACACCTTC

V: TRBV7-2
J: TRBJ1-5
length: 16
size: -
D: TRBD1
CDR3: CASSAGTGKILQPQHF
DNA: TGTGCCAGCAGCGCGGGGACAGGGAAAATCTTGCAGCCCCAGCATTTT

V: TRBV29-1
J: TRBJ2-2
length: 15
size: -
D: TRBD2
CDR3: CSVRWEGSNTGELFF
DNA: TGCAGCGTCCGTTGGGAGGGGTCGAACACCGGGGAGCTGTTTTTT

V: TRBV25-1
J: TRBJ2-1
length: 14
size: -
D: TRBD2
CDR3: CASSWRGGLGEQFF
DNA: TGTGCCAGCAGTTGGCGCGGGGGTCTGGGTGAGCAGTTCTTC

V: TRBV27
J: TRBJ2-1
length: 17
size: -
D: -
CDR3: CASSSPDRDNSYNEQFF
DNA: TGTGCCAGCAGCAGCCCCGACCGGGACAACTCCTACAATGAGCAGTTCTTC

V: TRBV27
J: TRBJ2-7
length: 14
size: -
D: TRBD2
CDR3: CASSLPGTSKEQYF
DNA: TGTGCCAGCAGTTTGCCGGGGACTAGCAAGGAGCAGTACTTC

V: TRBV9
J: TRBJ2-7
length: 15
size: -
D: TRBD1
CDR3: CASSPGGTGRVGQYF
DNA: TGTGCCAGCAGCCCTGGGGGGACAGGGAGGGTTGGGCAGTACTTC

V: TRBV12-3/TRBV12-4
J: TRBJ2-5
length: 13
size: -
D: TRBD2
CDR3: CASSRGGRETQYF
DNA: TGTGCCAGCAGTCGGGGGGGCCGGGAGACCCAGTACTTC

V: TRBV19
J: TRBJ2-1
length: 17
size: -
D: TRBD2
CDR3: CATTGLGTSGRYNEQFF
DNA: TGTGCCACTACAGGCTTAGGGACTAGCGGGAGGTACAATGAGCAGTTCTTC

V: TRBV5-1
J: TRBJ1-1
length: 14
size: -
D: -
CDR3: CASSDSVQNTEAFF
DNA: TGCGCCAGCAGCGACAGCGTTCAGAACACTGAAGCTTTCTTT

V: TRBV19
J: TRBJ1-5
length: 14
size: -
D: -
CDR3: CASSPQGGGQPQHF
DNA: TGTGCCAGTAGCCCCCAGGGAGGGGGTCAGCCCCAGCATTTT

V: TRBV16
J: TRBJ1-1
length: 15
size: -
D: -
CDR3: CASSQRGIGNTEAFF
DNA: TGTGCCAGCAGCCAAAGGGGGATAGGGAACACTGAAGCTTTCTTT

V: TRBV30
J: TRBJ2-7
length: 13
size: -
D: -
CDR3: CAWSRGVSYEQYF
DNA: TGTGCCTGGAGCAGGGGGGTCTCCTACGAGCAGTACTTC

V: TRBV6-7
J: TRBJ2-7
length: 16
size: -
D: TRBD2
CDR3: CASSGHSGASSYEQYF
DNA: TGTGCCAGCAGTGGACATAGCGGGGCGAGCTCCTACGAGCAGTACTTC

V: TRBV19
J: TRBJ2-2
length: 15
size: -
D: TRBD2
CDR3: CASSIMTSGEGELFF
DNA: TGTGCCAGTAGTATAATGACTAGCGGGGAAGGGGAGCTGTTTTTT

V: TRBV5-1
J: TRBJ2-1
length: 18
size: -
D: TRBD2
CDR3: CASSLLAERSVLYNEQFF
DNA: TGCGCCAGCAGCTTACTAGCGGAACGGTCGGTACTCTACAATGAGCAGTTCTTC

V: TRBV11-2
J: TRBJ2-7
length: 12
size: -
D: -
CDR3: CASSSSTYEQYF
DNA: TGTGCCAGCAGCTCCAGTACCTACGAGCAGTACTTC

V: TRBV7-8
J: TRBJ2-3
length: 16
size: -
D: TRBD1
CDR3: CASSLGTGVSTDTQYF
DNA: TGTGCCAGCAGCTTGGGGACAGGTGTTAGCACAGATACGCAGTATTTT

V: TRBV19
J: TRBJ2-7
length: 15
size: -
D: TRBD2
CDR3: CASSIRMTSRHEQYF
DNA: TGTGCCAGTAGTATAAGAATGACTAGCCGGCACGAGCAGTACTTC

V: TRBV7-9
J: TRBJ1-2
length: 15
size: -
D: TRBD1
CDR3: CASSSSTGAYYGYTF
DNA: TGTGCCAGCAGCTCATCGACAGGGGCCTACTATGGCTACACCTTC

V: TRBV3-1/TRBV3-2
J: TRBJ1-6
length: 13
size: once
D: TRBD1
CDR3: CASSDRGDSPLHF
DNA: TGTGCCAGCAGTGACAGGGGCGATTCACCCCTCCACTTT

V: TRBV7-3
J: TRBJ2-5
length: 17
size: -
D: TRBD1
CDR3: CASSPGGGQGYQETQYF
DNA: TGTGCCAGCAGCCCCGGGGGGGGACAGGGGTACCAAGAGACCCAGTACTTC

V: TRBV29-1
J: TRBJ2-5
length: 13
size: -
D: TRBD1
CDR3: CSALTGVQETQYF
DNA: TGCAGCGCACTGACAGGGGTTCAGGAGACCCAGTACTTC

V: TRBV5-5
J: TRBJ1-3
length: 15
size: -
D: -
CDR3: CASSLATWAGNTIYF
DNA: TGTGCCAGCAGCTTGGCTACGTGGGCCGGAAACACCATATATTTT

V: TRBV6-4
J: TRBJ2-2
length: 16
size: once
D: TRBD1
CDR3: CASRSGQGGNTGELFF
DNA: TGTGCCAGCAGATCAGGACAGGGTGGAAACACCGGGGAGCTGTTTTTT

V: TRBV30
J: TRBJ1-3
length: 19
size: -
D: TRBD1
CDR3: CAWSRGQGTYYRSGNTIYF
DNA: TGTGCCTGGAGTCGTGGACAGGGGACCTACTACCGCTCTGGAAACACCATATATTTT

V: TRBV4-2
J: TRBJ1-3
length: 17
size: -
D: -
CDR3: CASSQGDRVYSGNTIYF
DNA: TGTGCCAGCAGCCAAGGTGATCGGGTCTACTCTGGAAACACCATATATTTT

V: TRBV6-5
J: TRBJ2-7
length: 14
size: -
D: TRBD1
CDR3: CASSYQGTAYEQYF
DNA: TGTGCCAGCAGTTACCAAGGGACAGCCTACGAGCAGTACTTC

V: TRBV24-1
J: TRBJ2-3
length: 12
size: -
D: -
CDR3: CATSDLEDTQYF
DNA: TGTGCCACCAGTGATTTAGAGGATACGCAGTATTTT

V: TRBV6-6
J: TRBJ2-2
length: 14
size: -
D: -
CDR3: CASSYPDRTGELFF
DNA: TGTGCCAGCAGTTACCCCGACAGAACCGGGGAGCTGTTTTTT

V: TRBV30
J: TRBJ1-6
length: 16
size: few
D: TRBD1
CDR3: CAWSGQGSFSSSPLHF
DNA: TGTGCCTGGAGCGGACAGGGGTCCTTTTCGAGTTCACCCCTCCACTTT

V: TRBV5-1
J: TRBJ2-3
length: 15
size: few
D: -
CDR3: CASSSLGGEADTQYF
DNA: TGCGCCAGCAGCTCGCTGGGGGGAGAGGCAGATACGCAGTATTTT

V: TRBV5-1
J: TRBJ1-1
length: 14
size: -
D: TRBD1
CDR3: CASRLTGLNTEAFF
DNA: TGCGCCAGCAGGTTGACAGGGTTGAACACTGAAGCTTTCTTT

V: TRBV5-4
J: TRBJ2-7
length: 15
size: -
D: -
CDR3: CASSRDRQSSYEQYF
DNA: TGTGCCAGCAGTCGAGACCGACAGAGCTCCTACGAGCAGTACTTC

V: TRBV19
J: TRBJ1-1
length: 13
size: -
D: -
CDR3: CAVEARANTEAFF
DNA: TGTGCCGTAGAGGCGAGGGCGAACACTGAAGCTTTCTTT